These T cell receptor beta chains were read from a single sample in a study of T-cell memory formation after mild COVID-19. Via MiXCR, TCRdb re-called the 5' RACE reads, giving one row per CDR3 protein. The profile shows about 140,000 distinct CDR3 sequences, approximately 14% of them singletons. The sample consisted of PBMCs or a T cell subset sorted from them (not recorded which). The receptor set was obtained from an adult woman who had mild COVID-19 (a few samples of this study predate the infection). Cell type and time point are not known. CDR3s include the opening cysteine and the closing phenylalanine or tryptophan. Fields, in order: D gene, clone size, V gene, J gene, CDR3 DNA, CDR3 protein. The D gene is left open where the match is weak. Part of the rows lack a size; the others show once, few, many or a class for expanded clones.

>NA|few|TRBV11-3|TRBJ1-1
TGTGCCAGCAGCCTCGGACCCCAAGCTTTCTTT
CASSLGPQAFF
>NA|few|TRBV20-1|TRBJ2-6
TGCAGTGCTAGCCCAGGCAGCTCTGGGGCCAACGTCCTGACTTTC
CSASPGSSGANVLTF
>NA|NA|TRBV27|TRBJ1-1
TGTGCCAGCAGCCAGAAGAGGAACACTGAAGCTTTCTTT
CASSQKRNTEAFF
>TRBD1|few|TRBV29-1|TRBJ1-1
TGCAGCGGGACCGGGACAGGCAACACTGAAGCTTTCTTT
CSGTGTGNTEAFF
>NA|few|TRBV12-3/TRBV12-4|TRBJ1-4
TGTGCCAGCAGTTTAGGTGGGGGACGTAATGAAAAACTGTTTTTT
CASSLGGGRNEKLFF
>TRBD2|NA|TRBV5-1|TRBJ2-1
TGCGCCAGCTGTTTCGGGACTAGCGGGGGGATCAATGAGCAGTTCTTC
CASCFGTSGGINEQFF
>TRBD1|NA|TRBV11-2|TRBJ2-7
TGTGCCAGCAGCCCCTTAAGGTGGGACAGGAACTACGAGCAGTACTTC
CASSPLRWDRNYEQYF
>NA|NA|TRBV5-1|TRBJ2-1
TGCGCCAGCAGCCCGGACACGGCCCAGGCCTACAATGAGCAGTTCTTC
CASSPDTAQAYNEQFF
>NA|few|TRBV9|TRBJ2-7
TGTGCCAGCAGCGTAATGGCGGGGAGCTCCTACGAGCAGTACTTC
CASSVMAGSSYEQYF
>TRBD2|NA|TRBV20-1|TRBJ2-7
TGCAGTGTTAAGACTAGCGTGGCCTACGAGCAGTACTTC
CSVKTSVAYEQYF
>NA|many|TRBV13|TRBJ2-1
TGTGCCAGCAGCTTACGCAGTCAGCAGTTCTTC
CASSLRSQQFF
>TRBD2|NA|TRBV20-1|TRBJ2-5
TGCAGTGCTACAGGTGGCGGGAGGGAGCAAGAGACCCAGTACTTC
CSATGGGREQETQYF
>TRBD2|many|TRBV12-3/TRBV12-4|TRBJ2-7
TGTGCCAGCAGTTTGGGCGTAGCGGGAGTAGGAGAGCAGTACTTC
CASSLGVAGVGEQYF
>NA|few|TRBV20-1|TRBJ1-6
TGCAGTGCTAGAGATTTAAGGGGGATGGATAATTCACCCCTCCACTTT
CSARDLRGMDNSPLHF
>TRBD1|NA|TRBV7-6|TRBJ2-7
TGTGCCAGCAGCTCCCAGGGGGTCAGGAAACCTTCCTACGAGCAGTACTTC
CASSSQGVRKPSYEQYF
>NA|few|TRBV7-2|TRBJ1-5
TGTGCCAGCAGCTTAGTGGGGGGACCTAGCAATCAGCCCCAGCATTTT
CASSLVGGPSNQPQHF
>NA|few|TRBV6-2/TRBV6-3|TRBJ2-1
TGTGCCAGCAGTGACCCTGGGCGTGATGAGCAGTTCTTC
CASSDPGRDEQFF
>NA|few|TRBV5-1|TRBJ1-4
TGCGCCAGCAGAGGAGGGATGGATGAAAAACTGTTTTTT
CASRGGMDEKLFF
>TRBD1|many|TRBV7-6|TRBJ2-7
TGTGCCAGCAGTCTCGGGACAGGGGTCTCCTACGAGCAGTACTTC
CASSLGTGVSYEQYF
>TRBD2|NA|TRBV12-3/TRBV12-4|TRBJ2-3
TGTGCCAGCAGTTTAAGCCGACTAGCGGGATCTGCGTATTTT
CASSLSRLAGSAYF
>TRBD2|NA|TRBV27|TRBJ2-7
TGTGCCAGCAGTCGACGGGGGGGTACTTACGAGCAGTACTTC
CASSRRGGTYEQYF
>NA|NA|TRBV2|TRBJ2-6
TGTGCCAGCAGCGGGGACTTCGGCTATGGGGCCAACGTCCTGACTTTC
CASSGDFGYGANVLTF
>TRBD1|few|TRBV20-1|TRBJ1-6
TGCAGTGCTGGGGGGACAGGGAGCTCCTATAATTCACCCCTCCACTTT
CSAGGTGSSYNSPLHF
>TRBD2|few|TRBV5-5|TRBJ2-1
TGTGCCAGCAGCTTGTCCGGGACTAGCGGCCACAATGAGCAGTTCTTC
CASSLSGTSGHNEQFF
>TRBD1|few|TRBV15|TRBJ1-5
TGTGCCACAACCGGACAGGTTAGCAATCAGCCCCAGCATTTT
CATTGQVSNQPQHF
>TRBD2|NA|TRBV12-3/TRBV12-4|TRBJ2-7
TGTGCCAGCAGTTTAACTAGCGGGAGGTACGAGCAGTACTTC
CASSLTSGRYEQYF